These T cell receptor beta chains were read from a single sample in a study of blood T cell repertoires in COVID-19. Only in-frame clones appear in the TCRdb table, and some are missing; sequencing was by immunoSEQ multiplex PCR. The table has nearly 45,000 clones, 80% seen once. Material for sequencing was peripheral blood. All receptors derive from a man between 70 and 80 years old with acute or convalescent COVID-19. Both conserved end residues are part of each CDR3. A D gene is named only where the DNA matches it firmly. Expanded clones get a size class; other rows say once, few or many, or leave the size out.

v_call: TRBV11-2; clone_size: .; cdr3_length: 16; j_call: TRBJ2-6; d_call: .; cdr3_aa: CASSLGQGKGANVLTF; cdr3_nt: TGTGCCAGCAGCTTAGGGCAGGGAAAAGGGGCCAACGTCCTGACTTTC
v_call: TRBV4-3; clone_size: .; cdr3_length: 16; j_call: TRBJ1-6; d_call: .; cdr3_aa: CASSQEQSSYNSPLHF; cdr3_nt: TGCGCCAGCAGCCAGGAACAGAGCTCCTATAATTCACCCCTCCACTTT
v_call: TRBV7-2; clone_size: .; cdr3_length: 12; j_call: TRBJ2-7; d_call: TRBD1; cdr3_aa: CASSPDRNEQYF; cdr3_nt: TGTGCCAGCAGCCCGGACAGGAACGAGCAGTACTTC
v_call: TRBV3-1/TRBV3-2; clone_size: .; cdr3_length: 12; j_call: TRBJ2-7; d_call: .; cdr3_aa: CASSRGNYEQYF; cdr3_nt: TGTGCCAGCAGCCGGGGCAATTACGAGCAGTACTTC
v_call: TRBV3-1/TRBV3-2; clone_size: .; cdr3_length: 16; j_call: TRBJ1-1; d_call: .; cdr3_aa: CASSQGGIRANTEAFF; cdr3_nt: TGTGCCAGCAGCCAAGGCGGTATCAGGGCGAACACTGAAGCTTTCTTT
v_call: TRBV4-1; clone_size: .; cdr3_length: 18; j_call: TRBJ2-6; d_call: .; cdr3_aa: CASSQEPGVRSGANVLTF; cdr3_nt: TGCGCCAGCAGCCAAGAGCCTGGAGTGCGCTCTGGGGCCAACGTCCTGACTTTC
v_call: TRBV20-1; clone_size: .; cdr3_length: 14; j_call: TRBJ1-1; d_call: TRBD1; cdr3_aa: CSASSGQDYTEAFF; cdr3_nt: TGCAGTGCTAGTTCTGGACAGGACTATACTGAAGCTTTCTTT
v_call: TRBV27; clone_size: .; cdr3_length: 15; j_call: TRBJ2-7; d_call: .; cdr3_aa: CASSFFPAPDYEQYF; cdr3_nt: TGTGCCAGCAGTTTCTTTCCAGCGCCCGACTACGAGCAGTACTTC
v_call: TRBV4-1; clone_size: .; cdr3_length: 14; j_call: TRBJ2-5; d_call: .; cdr3_aa: CASSQAGSQETQYF; cdr3_nt: TGCGCCAGCAGCCAAGCGGGTTCCCAAGAGACCCAGTACTTC
v_call: TRBV12-3/TRBV12-4; clone_size: .; cdr3_length: 11; j_call: TRBJ1-1; d_call: .; cdr3_aa: CATTGNTEAFF; cdr3_nt: TGTGCCACCACAGGAAACACTGAAGCTTTCTTT
v_call: TRBV28; clone_size: .; cdr3_length: 15; j_call: TRBJ1-2; d_call: TRBD1; cdr3_aa: CASSLWDRLNYGYTF; cdr3_nt: TGTGCCAGCAGTTTGTGGGACAGGCTTAACTATGGCTACACCTTC
v_call: TRBV18; clone_size: .; cdr3_length: 13; j_call: TRBJ1-5; d_call: .; cdr3_aa: CASSHREDQPQHF; cdr3_nt: TGTGCCAGCTCCCACAGGGAAGATCAGCCCCAGCATTTT
v_call: TRBV3-1/TRBV3-2; clone_size: .; cdr3_length: 18; j_call: TRBJ2-4; d_call: .; cdr3_aa: CASSQDRGYTLAKNIQYF; cdr3_nt: TGTGCCAGCAGCCAAGATAGGGGTTACACACTAGCCAAAAACATTCAGTACTTC
v_call: TRBV5-6; clone_size: .; cdr3_length: 12; j_call: TRBJ2-3; d_call: .; cdr3_aa: CASRRGTDTQYF; cdr3_nt: TGTGCCAGCAGACGGGGCACAGATACGCAGTATTTT
v_call: TRBV6-4; clone_size: once; cdr3_length: 13; j_call: TRBJ1-1; d_call: TRBD1; cdr3_aa: CASSEMAGGEAFF; cdr3_nt: TGTGCCAGCAGTGAAATGGCAGGGGGTGAAGCTTTCTTT
v_call: TRBV4-2; clone_size: .; cdr3_length: 14; j_call: TRBJ2-5; d_call: TRBD2; cdr3_aa: CASSQDGGGETQYF; cdr3_nt: TGTGCCAGCAGCCAAGACGGGGGAGGGGAGACCCAGTACTTC
v_call: TRBV19; clone_size: .; cdr3_length: 14; j_call: TRBJ1-2; d_call: TRBD1; cdr3_aa: CATSDRGRFYGYTF; cdr3_nt: TGTGCCACTTCGGACAGGGGGCGCTTCTATGGCTACACCTTC
v_call: TRBV28; clone_size: .; cdr3_length: 14; j_call: TRBJ1-2; d_call: TRBD1; cdr3_aa: CAGFSRGRYYGYTF; cdr3_nt: TGTGCCGGCTTTTCCAGGGGGCGCTATTATGGCTACACCTTC
v_call: TRBV12-5; clone_size: .; cdr3_length: 13; j_call: TRBJ2-5; d_call: .; cdr3_aa: CASAPLSRETQYF; cdr3_nt: TGTGCTAGTGCCCCGTTGTCGAGGGAGACCCAGTACTTC
v_call: TRBV6-6; clone_size: .; cdr3_length: 11; j_call: TRBJ2-1; d_call: .; cdr3_aa: CASHRGDEQFF; cdr3_nt: TGTGCCAGCCATCGAGGCGATGAGCAGTTCTTC
v_call: TRBV10-3; clone_size: .; cdr3_length: 17; j_call: TRBJ2-3; d_call: TRBD1; cdr3_aa: CAISEFWGTGGTDTQYF; cdr3_nt: TGTGCCATCAGTGAGTTTTGGGGGACAGGGGGAACAGATACGCAGTATTTT